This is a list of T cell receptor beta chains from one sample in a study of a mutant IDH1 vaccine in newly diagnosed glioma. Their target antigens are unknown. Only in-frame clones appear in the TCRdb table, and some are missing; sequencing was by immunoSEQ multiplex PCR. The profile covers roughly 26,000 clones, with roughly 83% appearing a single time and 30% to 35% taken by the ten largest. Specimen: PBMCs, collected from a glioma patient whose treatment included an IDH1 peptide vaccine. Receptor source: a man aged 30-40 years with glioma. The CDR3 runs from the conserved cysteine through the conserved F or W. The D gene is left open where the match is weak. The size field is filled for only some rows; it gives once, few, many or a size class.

cdr3_nt: TGTGCCAGCAGCTCAGCCCGAAGCGGGAGGGGGACCGGGGAGCTGTTTTTT
cdr3_aa: CASSSARSGRGTGELFF
j_call: TRBJ2-2
v_call: TRBV13
d_call: TRBD2
clone_size: -

cdr3_nt: TGCGCCAGCAGCTTGGACGCCGCCCGTGACGGGACCCAGTACTTC
cdr3_aa: CASSLDAARDGTQYF
j_call: TRBJ2-5
v_call: TRBV5-1
d_call: -
clone_size: -

cdr3_nt: TGTGCCAGCATAGATTGGGTTGCGCGGGAGACTGAGCAGTTCTTC
cdr3_aa: CASIDWVARETEQFF
j_call: TRBJ2-1
v_call: TRBV6-1
d_call: TRBD2
clone_size: -

cdr3_nt: TGTGCCAGCAGAAACCTCGCCGGAAACACCATATATTTT
cdr3_aa: CASRNLAGNTIYF
j_call: TRBJ1-3
v_call: TRBV13
d_call: -
clone_size: -

cdr3_nt: TGTGCCTGGGCTACAGGGGGCGGCGAGACCCAGTACTTC
cdr3_aa: CAWATGGGETQYF
j_call: TRBJ2-5
v_call: TRBV30
d_call: TRBD1
clone_size: -

cdr3_nt: TGTGCCAGCAGCCCAGTATGGGACAGGGGGTACGAGCAGTACTTC
cdr3_aa: CASSPVWDRGYEQYF
j_call: TRBJ2-7
v_call: TRBV6-5
d_call: TRBD1
clone_size: -

cdr3_nt: TGCGCCAGCAGCCAAGCTAGCGGGGGGGCCGGGGAGCTGTTTTTT
cdr3_aa: CASSQASGGAGELFF
j_call: TRBJ2-2
v_call: TRBV4-3
d_call: TRBD2
clone_size: -

cdr3_nt: TGCGCCAGCAGAGCCCGGGATATTGGAACCGGGGAGCTGTTTTTT
cdr3_aa: CASRARDIGTGELFF
j_call: TRBJ2-2
v_call: TRBV5-1
d_call: -
clone_size: -

cdr3_nt: TGTGCCAGCAGCTCCCTTTCGGGGACTAGCGGGGGGTCGGGGACCGGGGAGCTGTTTTTT
cdr3_aa: CASSSLSGTSGGSGTGELFF
j_call: TRBJ2-2
v_call: TRBV7-6
d_call: TRBD2
clone_size: once

cdr3_nt: TGTGCCAGTAGTAATAGCGGGAGGGCCAAGATCTTC
cdr3_aa: CASSNSGRAKIF
j_call: TRBJ2-1
v_call: TRBV19
d_call: TRBD2
clone_size: -

cdr3_nt: TGTGCCAGCATGTCGAATGCTGGGGGCGCGAGGGGCTACACCTTC
cdr3_aa: CASMSNAGGARGYTF
j_call: TRBJ1-2
v_call: TRBV7-2
d_call: -
clone_size: -

cdr3_nt: TGTGCCAGCAGCTTAGTCGTTGGGACAGTCAATTTT
cdr3_aa: CASSLVVGTVNF
j_call: TRBJ1-3
v_call: TRBV7-9
d_call: TRBD1
clone_size: once

cdr3_nt: TGTGCCATCCCACAGCCGTCGGAAGAGACCCAGTACTTC
cdr3_aa: CAIPQPSEETQYF
j_call: TRBJ2-5
v_call: TRBV21-1
d_call: -
clone_size: -

cdr3_nt: TGTGCCAGCAGTGACGGGGCCGACTACGAGCAGTACTTC
cdr3_aa: CASSDGADYEQYF
j_call: TRBJ2-7
v_call: TRBV2
d_call: -
clone_size: -

cdr3_nt: TGTGCCAGCAGCCTAGAGATGACAGACGGAAAACTGTTTTTT
cdr3_aa: CASSLEMTDGKLFF
j_call: TRBJ1-4
v_call: TRBV5-6
d_call: -
clone_size: once

cdr3_nt: TGCGCCAGCAGCCAAGAAGGGGATACCTACGAGCAGTACTTC
cdr3_aa: CASSQEGDTYEQYF
j_call: TRBJ2-7
v_call: TRBV5-1
d_call: -
clone_size: -

cdr3_nt: TGTGCCAGCAGCCCCTCCGGGACGCCGCCCCAGCCCCAGCATTTT
cdr3_aa: CASSPSGTPPQPQHF
j_call: TRBJ1-5
v_call: TRBV5-8
d_call: -
clone_size: -

cdr3_nt: TGTGCCTGGAGTGTATGGCTAGGGGGCACTGAAGCTTTCTTT
cdr3_aa: CAWSVWLGGTEAFF
j_call: TRBJ1-1
v_call: TRBV30
d_call: -
clone_size: few

cdr3_nt: TGTGCCAGCAGTTTATCGATGTCCTTTACTGGGGGCTACACCTTC
cdr3_aa: CASSLSMSFTGGYTF
j_call: TRBJ1-2
v_call: TRBV27
d_call: -
clone_size: -

cdr3_nt: TGTGCCAGCAGCCCCCGGACCCCCGAGGGATACGAGCAGTACTTC
cdr3_aa: CASSPRTPEGYEQYF
j_call: TRBJ2-7
v_call: TRBV28
d_call: -
clone_size: -

cdr3_nt: TGTGCCAGTAGTTCGGTGGGAGTGGGCTATGGCTACACCTTC
cdr3_aa: CASSSVGVGYGYTF
j_call: TRBJ1-2
v_call: TRBV19
d_call: -
clone_size: -

cdr3_nt: TGTGCCAGCAGCGTAGGGACTCCCGGGGGAGGCTCCTACAATGAGCAGTTCTTC
cdr3_aa: CASSVGTPGGGSYNEQFF
j_call: TRBJ2-1
v_call: TRBV9
d_call: -
clone_size: -

cdr3_nt: TGTGCCAGCAGTTTAGACAGGGTCGTTAGGGACAATGAGCAGTTCTTC
cdr3_aa: CASSLDRVVRDNEQFF
j_call: TRBJ2-1
v_call: TRBV27
d_call: TRBD1
clone_size: -

cdr3_nt: TGTGCCAGCAGTTTGGGGGGTGGGGCGAACACTGAAGCTTTCTTT
cdr3_aa: CASSLGGGANTEAFF
j_call: TRBJ1-1
v_call: TRBV27
d_call: -
clone_size: -

cdr3_nt: TGTGCCAGCTCACTCAAGGTCAGGGGACCGACTGGAAACACCATATATTTT
cdr3_aa: CASSLKVRGPTGNTIYF
j_call: TRBJ1-3
v_call: TRBV18
d_call: -
clone_size: -

cdr3_nt: TGTGCCAGCAGTGTAGGGACAGGAGAGACCCAGTACTTC
cdr3_aa: CASSVGTGETQYF
j_call: TRBJ2-5
v_call: TRBV6-4
d_call: TRBD1
clone_size: -

cdr3_nt: TGTGCCAGTAGTATTCTCGGCGGGGACACTGAAGCTTTCTTT
cdr3_aa: CASSILGGDTEAFF
j_call: TRBJ1-1
v_call: TRBV19
d_call: -
clone_size: -

cdr3_nt: TGTGCCATCAGTCAACCGACAGGAGATGGCAATCAGCCCCAGCATTTT
cdr3_aa: CAISQPTGDGNQPQHF
j_call: TRBJ1-5
v_call: TRBV10-3
d_call: -
clone_size: -

cdr3_nt: TGTGCCAGCAGCCCTCGGGGCGAAACTTCACCCCTCCACTTT
cdr3_aa: CASSPRGETSPLHF
j_call: TRBJ1-6
v_call: TRBV6-1
d_call: -
clone_size: -

cdr3_nt: TGTGCCAGCAGTACCCTCGAGAACACTGAAGCTTTCTTT
cdr3_aa: CASSTLENTEAFF
j_call: TRBJ1-1
v_call: TRBV6-5
d_call: -
clone_size: once

cdr3_nt: TGTGCCAGCAGCTCGATGGGCACTGAAGCTTTCTTT
cdr3_aa: CASSSMGTEAFF
j_call: TRBJ1-1
v_call: TRBV5-4
d_call: -
clone_size: -

cdr3_nt: TGTGCCAGCAGCCCCCCCAGGGGGGATAGCACAGATACGCAGTATTTT
cdr3_aa: CASSPPRGDSTDTQYF
j_call: TRBJ2-3
v_call: TRBV13
d_call: -
clone_size: once

cdr3_nt: TGTGCCAGTAGCCACGGGACAGGGGACACTGAAGCTTTCTTT
cdr3_aa: CASSHGTGDTEAFF
j_call: TRBJ1-1
v_call: TRBV19
d_call: TRBD1
clone_size: -

cdr3_nt: TGTGCCAGCATGCCGACTAGCGCACCGGTTGAGGCCCAGTACTTC
cdr3_aa: CASMPTSAPVEAQYF
j_call: TRBJ2-5
v_call: TRBV27
d_call: TRBD2
clone_size: -

cdr3_nt: TGCGCCAGCAGCTTCGGGACAGGGGATCACGAGCAGTACTTC
cdr3_aa: CASSFGTGDHEQYF
j_call: TRBJ2-7
v_call: TRBV5-1
d_call: TRBD1
clone_size: -

cdr3_nt: TGTGCCAGTACCCTGACGGGGGCCAACGTCCTGACTTTC
cdr3_aa: CASTLTGANVLTF
j_call: TRBJ2-6
v_call: TRBV19
d_call: -
clone_size: -

cdr3_nt: TGTGCCACCAGCAGAGGGCCAGCGAACACTGAAGCTTTCTTT
cdr3_aa: CATSRGPANTEAFF
j_call: TRBJ1-1
v_call: TRBV15
d_call: -
clone_size: -

cdr3_nt: TGTGCCAGCAGGACTGGGACGGATGCCTTGAATTATGGCTACACCTTC
cdr3_aa: CASRTGTDALNYGYTF
j_call: TRBJ1-2
v_call: TRBV2
d_call: -
clone_size: -

cdr3_nt: TGTGCCTGGAGCCCAGGACTAGACAATGAGCAGTTCTTC
cdr3_aa: CAWSPGLDNEQFF
j_call: TRBJ2-1
v_call: TRBV30
d_call: TRBD2
clone_size: -

cdr3_nt: TGTGCCAGCAGAAGGAGTTCCCTGAACACCGGGGAGCTGTTTTTT
cdr3_aa: CASRRSSLNTGELFF
j_call: TRBJ2-2
v_call: TRBV7-8
d_call: -
clone_size: -

cdr3_nt: TGTGCCAGCAGCTTCGGGAGGTTGGGTCAATACAATGAGCAGTTCTTC
cdr3_aa: CASSFGRLGQYNEQFF
j_call: TRBJ2-1
v_call: TRBV7-9
d_call: TRBD2
clone_size: -

cdr3_nt: TGTGCCACCTCCCCGGGAGGGGCCCGAAACACTGAAGCTTTCTTT
cdr3_aa: CATSPGGARNTEAFF
j_call: TRBJ1-1
v_call: TRBV15
d_call: -
clone_size: -

cdr3_nt: TGTGCCAGCAGTTTGGACAGGGGGGACACTGAAGCTTTCTTT
cdr3_aa: CASSLDRGDTEAFF
j_call: TRBJ1-1
v_call: TRBV6-1
d_call: TRBD1
clone_size: -

cdr3_nt: TGTGCCTGGAACACAGGGGACATCAGTGAAAAACTGTTTTTT
cdr3_aa: CAWNTGDISEKLFF
j_call: TRBJ1-4
v_call: TRBV30
d_call: TRBD1
clone_size: -

cdr3_nt: TGTGCCAGCACCCCTGGCAGGGACTATGGCTACACCTTC
cdr3_aa: CASTPGRDYGYTF
j_call: TRBJ1-2
v_call: TRBV27
d_call: -
clone_size: -

cdr3_nt: TGTGCCAGCAGCTTAAGTGACACCGGGGAGCTGTTTTTT
cdr3_aa: CASSLSDTGELFF
j_call: TRBJ2-2
v_call: TRBV7-3
d_call: -
clone_size: few

cdr3_nt: TGCAGCGTAGCCCCACAGGGCTACTCTGGCTACACCTTC
cdr3_aa: CSVAPQGYSGYTF
j_call: TRBJ1-2
v_call: TRBV29-1
d_call: -
clone_size: -

cdr3_nt: TGTGCCAGCAGCTTAGGAGGAGGCGAGCAGTACTTC
cdr3_aa: CASSLGGGEQYF
j_call: TRBJ2-7
v_call: TRBV7-9
d_call: -
clone_size: -

cdr3_nt: TGTGCCAGCAGCGCGGACCCTTCGGGCAATCAGCCCCAGCATTTT
cdr3_aa: CASSADPSGNQPQHF
j_call: TRBJ1-5
v_call: TRBV9
d_call: -
clone_size: -

cdr3_nt: TGCAGCTTTCCGGGACTAGCGGTTGCAGATACGCAGTATTTT
cdr3_aa: CSFPGLAVADTQYF
j_call: TRBJ2-3
v_call: TRBV29-1
d_call: TRBD2
clone_size: -

cdr3_nt: TGTGCCATCAGTGAGTCGGCAGGGAGGGGGACTGAAGCTTTCTTT
cdr3_aa: CAISESAGRGTEAFF
j_call: TRBJ1-1
v_call: TRBV10-3
d_call: -
clone_size: once

cdr3_nt: TGTGCCAGCAGCGGGGATTCGGGAATTATCCACTTT
cdr3_aa: CASSGDSGIIHF
j_call: TRBJ1-6
v_call: TRBV2
d_call: -
clone_size: -

cdr3_nt: TGCAGCGTTGAATCTGGCCAGCCGAACACTGAAGCTTTCTTT
cdr3_aa: CSVESGQPNTEAFF
j_call: TRBJ1-1
v_call: TRBV29-1
d_call: -
clone_size: -

cdr3_nt: TGTGCCAGCACTAACAGAGTGGGGACTAGCGGGAATATCTACGAGCAGTACTTC
cdr3_aa: CASTNRVGTSGNIYEQYF
j_call: TRBJ2-7
v_call: TRBV27
d_call: TRBD2
clone_size: -

cdr3_nt: TGTGCCAGCAGTTTAACAAATAGAGGGGGCAATCAGCCCCAGCATTTT
cdr3_aa: CASSLTNRGGNQPQHF
j_call: TRBJ1-5
v_call: TRBV2
d_call: -
clone_size: -